A single sample gave rise to the 5 T cell receptor beta chains below, sequenced in a study of blood T cell repertoires in COVID-19. Produced via immunoSEQ multiplex PCR; TCRdb's table is partial and in-frame only. Of some 70,000 clones in the sample, 85% were seen once. The sequenced material came from peripheral blood. Source of these receptors: an elderly man with acute or convalescent COVID-19.

The chain employs TRBV21-1 and TRBJ1-3; TRBD1 is the table's D call, not checked against the DNA. TRBV21-1 is a pseudogene. This CDR3 region has 13 residues. The CDR3, as DNA: TGTGCCAGCAGCACGGACAGGGGAAACACCATATATTTT. Its protein is CASSTDRGNTIYF.

This chain connects TRBV2 to TRBJ1-5; 8 positions agree with TRBD1. The CDR3 is made up of 14 amino acids. After removal of 6 bases from V and 7 bases from J, the junction contained 8 bases not matched to a gene. Germline assignment: CDR1 SNHLY and CDR2 FYNNEI. CDR3 in DNA: TGTGCCAGCAGACCCCAGGGGGCAAGGCAGCCCCAGCATTTT. This codes for CASRPQGARQPQHF.

This chain joins TRBV3-1 (or the pseudogene TRBV3-2) and TRBJ1-2, with a possible D match to TRBD1 (5 bases). The CDR3 extends over 14 amino acids. The germline V gene encodes CDR1 LGHDT and CDR2 YNNKEL (reference sequence). The ends were cut back, 3 bases at V and 8 bases at J, with 16 bases in the middle. CDR3 residues: CASSQQGGRQGYTF. As DNA, the CDR3 is TGTGCCAGCAGCCAGCAGGGTGGGCGTCAGGGCTACACCTTC.

The chain couples TRBV7-6 to TRBJ2-7, with D unclear. The CDR3 runs 16 residues. Germline V gene lookup returns CDR1 SGHVS and CDR2 FNYEAQ. Trimming stripped 2 bases from V and 6 bases from J, with 20 bases between. The CDR3 region has the DNA TGTGCCAGCAGCTTACTCTCCGCCTGGCCGGGTACCGAGCAGTACTTC. The encoded protein is CASSLLSAWPGTEQYF.

The V and J genes are TRBV5-1 and TRBJ2-2; 8 bases align to TRBD2. The CDR3 is 19 amino acids. Germline loops: CDR1 SGHRS, CDR2 YFSETQ. J gave up 3 bases and V 0 bases, and 13 bases lay outside the gene matches. CDR3 coding DNA: TGCGCCAGCAGCTTGGAAGGGCCCTTAGCGGGAAAATACACCGGGGAGCTGTTTTTT. This translates into CASSLEGPLAGKYTGELFF.